This TCR beta chain was recorded in a study of vaccination and CD4 T cells after COVID-19 (dated by TCRdb to between 2021 and 2022). Turning to the overall study: Every convalescent patient had a positive nasal swab PCR test for SARS-CoV-2, with mild disease in roughly 10 patients and severe disease in one. Post-COVID blood samples from convalescent patients were collected a median of about 110 days after diagnosis, with a range of roughly 35 to 161 days. Culture stimuli were overlapping spike peptide pools from SARS-CoV-2 and from the common cold coronaviruses HCoV-NL63, HCoV-OC43 and HCoV-229E. Post-vaccine blood samples were collected a median of approximately eleven weeks after the second vaccine dose, ranging from roughly 13 to 250 days. Participants received two doses of either the Pfizer-BioNTech BNT162b2 vaccine (n=8) or the Moderna mRNA-1273 vaccine (n=2). Six males and four females were included in the convalescent cohort, with two Hispanic individuals, seven Caucasians, two Asians and one multiracial person represented. In over 8 COVID-19 convalescent patients and several infection-naive healthy vaccine recipients, the spike-specific CD4+ TCR repertoire before mRNA vaccination was compared with the repertoire after mRNA vaccination. In control cultures, a CEFX viral epitope pool was used as positive control, an HIV-1 Nef peptide pool was used as negative control, or no peptide was added.

The treatment or condition label of this sample denotes: approximately nine-day PBMC culture with coronavirus spike peptide pools or control peptides (ViraFEST assay). To expand antigen-specific T cells with peptide pools and then pick out the expanded clonotypes through TCR sequencing, the study relied on the ViraFEST assay. The positive SARS-CoV-2 PCR tests of the convalescent patients were dated from March to December 2020, before the Alpha, Beta and Delta variants emerged in the United States. Each well held some 2 million PBMCs cultured in IMDM containing about 5% human AB serum and around 10 IU/ml IL-2, with 8.5 to 10 ug/ml peptide pools added. Half of the culture medium was replaced with fresh IL-2-containing medium on days 3 and 7. After roughly 11 days of culture, CD4+ T cells were isolated by negative selection with the EasySep CD4+ T cell isolation kit. PBMCs were separated from whole blood using Ficoll-Paque Plus gradient centrifugation and then either used fresh or cryopreserved at -140C. In general, triplicate wells were set up for every culture condition.

Broader findings and caveats from the paper: Among convalescent patients, a median roughly 90% of the SARS-CoV-2-reactive clones seen after vaccination appeared only after vaccination, which suggests priming specific to the vaccine. The median count of SARS-CoV-2-reactive clonotypes went up from under 25 after infection to 38 after vaccination, although the change was not significant. Relatively few convalescent patients were included in the study, and early timepoints after natural infection were not analyzed. In convalescent patients, nearly all vaccine-specific clones (304 of 307) were found to be mono-reactive for SARS-CoV-2 spike rather than cross-reactive with common cold coronaviruses.

V loses 0 bases, J loses 7 bases, and the germline ends lie 9 bases apart. Taken from cysteine to phenylalanine, the CDR3 has 14 residues. The CDR3 DNA has 42 bases and is translated from base 1. In the germline V gene, CDR1 corresponds to MNHEY and CDR2 to SVGAGI. This clonotype was observed a single time. Its target antigen remains unknown. Per-nucleotide qualities are absent, and no much larger clonotype sits a single base away. A lone read is weak support. The library was prepared using PCR. DNA from cultured CD4+ T cells was subjected to TCR sequencing with the Oncomine TCR Beta short-read assay at the Johns Hopkins FTIC core. The QIAamp micro DNA kit was used to extract genomic DNA from the cultured CD4+ T cells. Oncomine TCR Beta libraries from cultured CD4+ T cells were pooled using unique dual indexes and sequenced on an Illumina iSeq 100. Turning to the authors' computational methods: Non-productive sequences were removed, and CDR3s not starting with C, not ending with F or W, or shorter than 7 amino acids were discarded. The MANAFEST web application was used to identify antigen-specific clonotypes by comparing peptide-stimulated wells against reference wells and other culture wells. Positive clones required FDR below 0.05, an odds ratio above 5, and productive frequency above 0.1% in at least two of three replicate wells. Clonotypes that were significantly expanded in both SARS-CoV-2 spike wells and at least one common cold coronavirus spike condition were defined as cross-reactive. Similarity between CDR3 sequences was evaluated in R version 3.6.1 using Levenshtein distances (stringdist) and unrooted phylogenetic trees (ape). The public reads were reprocessed in TCRdb via fastp at Q25 and MiXCR, keeping in-frame beta chains. Each CDR3 protein appears once, grouped with its most common genes and DNA. It is TCRdb's table, rather than the study itself, that gives the V and J calls and clone size. For this sample there are 15,000 to 20,000 distinct CDR3 sequences; approximately 50% appear just once. The ten largest clones represent about 9.8% of the sample.

This sample comprised CD4+ T cells from blood, cultured in vitro, obtained after SARS-CoV-2 vaccination. The chain employs TRBV6-5 and TRBJ2-2; there is no confident call for the D gene. This sequence originates from a human donor who had recovered from COVID-19. The sequenced DNA is TGTGCCAGCAGTTACTCCCCAACGGTCGGGGAGCTGTTTTTT. Its translation is CASSYSPTVGELFF.